This TCR beta chain derives from a study of T cell responses to AZD1222 COVID-19 vaccine. Clones were read by immunoSEQ multiplex PCR, and TCRdb kept only the in-frame ones, dropping some. This table holds 110,000 or so clones, around 89% found once. Germline-derived CDR1 and CDR2 are GTSNPN and SVGIG (reference sequence). After removal of 8 bases from V and 8 bases from J, the junction contained 2 bases not matched to a gene. The CDR3 runs 9 residues. The gene calls are TRBV30 and TRBJ1-2; 7 bases map to TRBD1. This material consisted of peripheral blood, taken 28 days after the second AZD1222 dose. The sequence was collected from an adult who received the AZD1222 COVID-19 vaccine. CDR3 residues: CAADRGYTF. The CDR3 region has the DNA TGTGCCGCGGACAGGGGCTACACCTTC.